This T cell receptor beta chain is drawn from a study of OX40 agonist ivuxolimab in advanced cancers. Study summary: Of the patients, three showed partial responses, one with hepatocellular carcinoma and two with cutaneous melanoma.

This CDR3 spans 14 amino acids. Germline loops: CDR1 SGHNT, CDR2 YENEEA. V lost 5 bases and J lost 6; bases outside the gene matches: 6. Some clones are missing from TCRdb's copy, which holds only in-frame ones; the method was immunoSEQ multiplex PCR. This table has more than 55,000 clones, roughly 86% appearing once. The sequenced sample was CD4+ or CD8+ T cells sorted from blood, obtained in a trial of the OX40 agonist ivuxolimab. V is TRBV11-3 and J is TRBJ2-1; 8 bases align to TRBD1. This receptor was obtained from an adult with an advanced solid tumor such as melanoma, head and neck, liver or kidney cancer. The chain's CDR3 is CASSPGGAVNEQFF. In DNA form, the CDR3 reads TGTGCCAGCAGCCCAGGGGGCGCGGTCAATGAGCAGTTCTTC.